This T cell receptor beta chain was identified in a study of cytomegalovirus exposure and HLA in healthy donors. Study-wide background: Within the Caucasian-associated ancestry cluster were 81% of the approximately 370 genotyped donors. The study, taken as a whole, reports: In a later analysis, common viral pathogens appeared linked to several of the most significant clusters. It was in a later analysis that TCR association rates were seen to vary by HLA locus, highest for DRB1 and lowest for HLA-C.

PCR primers comprised 60 Vbeta and 13 Jbeta primers. TCRdb's copy holds only in-frame clones and misses some; the assay was immunoSEQ multiplex PCR. The sample contains 280,000 or so clones, around 90% of which appear only once. V lost 1 base to trimming and J lost 8 bases, with 10 bases between them. Germline V lookup: CDR1 SGHNT, CDR2 YYREEE (reference sequence). CDR3 length: 13 residues. Remarks on this clone: The antigen remains undetermined.

The sample consisted of PBMCs. V usage is TRBV5-4 and J usage is TRBJ2-1, with D perhaps TRBD2 (6 bases). The TCR sequence derives from a woman between 18 and 30 years old in good health and CMV-seronegative. This CDR3 is CASSLTLADEQFF. The CDR3 DNA reads as TGTGCCAGCAGCTTGACACTAGCTGATGAGCAGTTCTTC.